Below, 22 T cell receptor beta chains from the same sample are listed, as sequenced in a study of T cell repertoires in cytomegalovirus infection. TCRdb re-called the reads with MiXCR, one entry per CDR3 protein. The table lists 150,000 to 200,000 distinct CDR3 sequences, about 15% of them singletons. Specimen: PBMCs. The receptor set was obtained from a human donor in good health (CMV status not recorded). Some clones in this sample may be carry-over from other donors' samples.

This clonotype was seen at least ten times. The V and J genes are TRBV7-2 and TRBJ2-5; D uncertain. Germline V gene lookup returns CDR1 SGHTA and CDR2 FQGNSA. The CDR3 length is 12 residues. Trimming cost V 5 bases and J 5 bases, with 9 bases left between them. The CDR3 coding sequence is TGTGCCAGCAGCCCCAACATGGAGACCCAGTACTTC. It yields the protein CASSPNMETQYF.

This clonotype was seen only a few times. The junction departs from the called germline gene at one end, perhaps through a read error. V is TRBV7-6 and J is TRBJ2-2, with D perhaps matching TRBD2 (9 bases). The CDR3 spans 15 residues. Germline values: CDR1 SGHVS, CDR2 FNYEAQ. Here the CDR3 DNA reads TGTGCTAGCAGCCCTAGCGGGACAGGCACCGGGGAGCTGTTTTTT. Translated: CASSPSGTGTGELFF.

The CDR3 region is CASSRDSNEQFF. CDR3 nucleotide sequence: TGTGCCAGCAGTCGGGACTCCAATGAGCAGTTCTTC. This sequence joins TRBV12-3 or TRBV12-4 and TRBJ2-1; a weak D match, TRBD2 (6 bases). V lost 5 bases to trimming and J lost 6 bases, with 8 bases between them. There are 12 residues in the CDR3.

This clonotype was counted many times. This CDR3 reads CASSLPGLADNEQFF. CDR3 DNA sequence: TGTGCCAGCAGCTTGCCGGGACTAGCGGACAATGAGCAGTTCTTC. V usage is TRBV5-6 and J usage is TRBJ2-1, with TRBD2 matching 11 bases. The junction had 2 bases not matched to a gene; V was cut back by 1 base and J by 5 bases. The germline V gene has CDR1 SGHDT and CDR2 YYEEEE. This CDR3 is built from 15 residues.

This clonotype was recorded a few times. V gene TRBV29-1 combines with J gene TRBJ1-1, with D hard to call. The CDR3 is 12 residues long. Trimming pared 4 bases from V and 2 bases from J, leaving 8 bases between. Germline CDR1 reads SQVTM; CDR2 reads ANQGSEA. CDR3 DNA sequence: TGCAGCGTTGGAGGCAGAAACACTGAAGCTTTCTTT. Its translation is CSVGGRNTEAFF. Using reference TRBV29-1 and TRBJ1-1 for the parts outside the CDR3, the full variable domain is SAVISQKPSRDICQRGTSLTIQCQVDSQVTMMFWYRQQPGQSLTLIATANQGSEATYESGFVIDKFPISRPNLTFSTLTVSNMSPEDSSIYLCSVGGRNTEAFFGQGTRLTVV.

On this clonotype itself: A much larger clone sits a single nucleotide away, making a read error possible. The V call is TRBV28, the J call TRBJ2-4; 13 positions match TRBD2. Germline CDR1 MDHEN, CDR2 SYDVKM. This CDR3 comprises 17 residues. CDR3 DNA sequence: TGTGCCAGCAGTTTATTAGGACTAGCGGGAGCCAAAAACATTCATTACTTC. This gives the protein CASSLLGLAGAKNIHYF.

This clonotype came up a few times. This chain connects TRBV28 to TRBJ2-5, with TRBD2 matching over 8 bases. The length of the CDR3 is 14 residues. Germline V CDR1 and CDR2: MDHEN, SYDVKM. The V and J ends lost 3 bases and 5 bases, in that order; junction bases with no gene match: 5. CDR3 DNA: TGTGCCAGCAGTTTTGGACTAGCCGAGGAGACCCAGTACTTC. This sequence encodes CASSFGLAEETQYF.

The chain employs TRBV28 and TRBJ2-3; D is undetermined. Trimming removed 7 bases at V and 6 bases at J, with 14 bases between. Looked up from germline, CDR1 is MDHEN and CDR2 is SYDVKM. CDR3 length: 13 amino acids. The CDR3 region is CASTLQDTDTQYF. In DNA, the CDR3 is TGTGCCAGCACCCTTCAAGATACGGATACGCAGTATTTT.

In this sample, this clonotype turned up many times. The rearrangement links TRBV7-2 to TRBJ1-5, with 9 bases matching TRBD1. CDR3 length: 16 residues. Germline V lookup: CDR1 SGHTA, CDR2 FQGNSA. Trimming removed 4 bases from V and 4 bases from J; junction bases left unmatched: 8. In DNA form, the CDR3 reads TGTGCCAGCAGCTCACAGGGGGCGCTTCGAAATCAGCCCCAGCATTTT. It specifies CASSSQGALRNQPQHF.

This clonotype has at least ten counts. This chain uses TRBV12-3 or TRBV12-4 with TRBJ2-7, with a possible D match to TRBD2 (5 bases). This CDR3 is built from 14 residues. V was pared by 6 bases and J by 0 bases, with 12 bases between. CDR3 in amino acids: CASRLREISYEQYF. The CDR3 nucleotides read TGTGCCAGCAGACTCCGGGAAATCTCCTACGAGCAGTACTTC.

The rearrangement uses TRBV20-1 and TRBJ2-7; 9 bases map to TRBD1. The CDR3 covers 14 residues. CDR1 and CDR2 (germline): DFQATT, SNEGSKA (reference sequence). The J segment lost 4 bases and the V segment lost 1 base, leaving 5 bases of the junction unmatched. The CDR3 loop is CSARGGQGKYEQYF. The CDR3 coding sequence is TGCAGTGCTAGAGGGGGACAGGGTAAATACGAGCAGTACTTC.

This clonotype was detected many times. V and J are TRBV7-2 and TRBJ1-2; D call uncertain. The CDR3 has 14 residues. Per germline, CDR1 SGHTA and CDR2 FQGNSA. Trimming shortened V by 7 bases and J by 1 base, and 13 bases separated the two germline ends. The CDR3 region has the DNA TGTGCCAGCACCGAGACAAGGCTTAACTATGGCTACACCTTC. Its translation is CASTETRLNYGYTF. The whole variable domain, remainder taken from reference TRBV7-2 and TRBJ1-2, is GAGVSQSPSNKVTEKGKDVELRCDPISGHTALYWYRQSLGQGLEFLIYFQGNSAPDKSGLPSDRFSAERTGGSVSTLTIQRTQQEDSAVYLCASTETRLNYGYTFGSGTRLTVV.

Only a few counts were recorded for this clonotype. In nucleotides, the CDR3 is TGTGCCAGCAGCCCACAGCTTTCAGACAGGCTTAGCGATGTGGCTTTCTTT. Amino acid sequence: CASSPQLSDRLSDVAFF. The chain is built from TRBV5-6 and TRBJ1-1; possible D gene TRBD1, 6 bases. Germline V lookup: CDR1 SGHDT, CDR2 YYEEEE. CDR3 length: 17 residues. V was shortened by 4 bases and J by 11 bases, with 30 bases between the two germline ends.

This clonotype was seen only a few times. The gene calls are TRBV7-3 and TRBJ1-5; no clear D gene. CDR1 and CDR2 (germline): SGHTA, FQGTGA. V was pared by 0 bases and J by 2 bases, with 8 bases between. The CDR3 totals 15 residues. The CDR3 DNA is TGTGCCAGCAGCTTAACCCTGAGACGCAATCAGCCCCAGCATTTT. It translates to CASSLTLRRNQPQHF.

The chain has TRBV5-6 and TRBJ1-1; D might be TRBD1 (5 bases). Trimming left V 5 bases short and J 4 bases short, with 18 bases between. CDR1 is SGHDT, CDR2 YYEEEE, per germline. There are 15 residues in the CDR3. The CDR3 DNA reads as TGTGCCAGCAGGTCGGGACGTCAAGGGAGCACTGAAGCTTTCTTT. Amino acids: CASRSGRQGSTEAFF.

This clonotype was recorded at least ten times. The V gene is TRBV5-1, the J gene TRBJ2-1; TRBD2 aligns across 15 bases. Losses at the gene ends were 4 bases for V and 4 bases for J; bases not matched to a gene: 3. The germline V gene encodes CDR1 SGHRS and CDR2 YFSETQ. The CDR3 runs to 16 residues. The DNA of the CDR3 is TGCGCCAGCAGCCCGGGACTAGCGGGAGGATACAATGAGCAGTTCTTC. It translates to CASSPGLAGGYNEQFF.

As for this clonotype: A much larger clone lies a single base off, so this may be a read error. This is likely a read error, given that the CDR3 carries no conserved phenylalanine or tryptophan at its end. The chain combines TRBV9 with TRBJ2-1; no clear D gene. This CDR3 has 13 residues. The V end was cut by 0 bases, the J end by 5 bases, with 6 bases between. Germline loops: CDR1 SGDLS, CDR2 YYNGEE. CDR3 loop: CASSVEPDNEQFL. The CDR3 nucleotides read TGTGCCAGCAGCGTAGAACCCGACAATGAGCAGTTCTTA.

This clonotype has ten or more counts. The chain carries TRBV28 and TRBJ2-7; 12 bases are shared with TRBD1. This CDR3 region has 17 residues. Germline trimming cut 3 bases from V and 0 bases from J; bases unmatched to any gene: 6. Per the germline V gene, CDR1 is MDHEN and CDR2 is SYDVKM. This CDR3 is CASSLAPGQGASYEQYF. As DNA, the CDR3 is TGTGCCAGCAGTTTGGCCCCGGGACAGGGGGCCTCCTACGAGCAGTACTTC.

This clonotype was seen more than once but under ten times. This chain joins TRBV3-1 and TRBJ1-1, with D perhaps matching TRBD1 (5 bases). The CDR3 length is 14 residues. The V end was cut by 3 bases, the J end by 4 bases, with 12 bases between. Germline values: CDR1 LGHDT, CDR2 YNNKEL (reference sequence). In DNA, the CDR3 is TGTGCCAGCAGCCAGCGAGGGGCCCTCACTGAAGCTTTCTTT. This encodes CASSQRGALTEAFF.

This clonotype was observed at least ten times. This rearrangement joins TRBV12-3 or TRBV12-4 to TRBJ1-2; D is undetermined. Trimming removed 2 bases at V and 6 bases at J, with 16 bases between. The CDR3 has 15 amino acids. The CDR3 region has the DNA TGTGCCAGCAGTTTACCACAGTGGGGTGAGGATGGCTACACCTTC. This translates into CASSLPQWGEDGYTF.

This clonotype was counted at least ten times. V is TRBV7-2 and J is TRBJ1-1; D might be TRBD1 (6 bases). V lost 1 base and J lost 1, with 10 bases in between. This CDR3 spans 15 amino acids. The germline V gene has CDR1 SGHTA and CDR2 FQGNSA. The CDR3 DNA reads as TGTGCCAGCAGCTTAGAAGGGGGACCGAACACTGAAGCTTTCTTT. Translation gives CASSLEGGPNTEAFF.

A word on this clonotype: Compared with germline, one end of the junction differs, possibly owing to a read error. The chain joins TRBV29-1 to TRBJ1-5; D ambiguous. The CDR3 runs to 13 residues. Germline CDR1 reads SQVTM; CDR2 reads ANQGSEA. CDR3 nucleotides: TGCAGCGTTGAAGGGCCTGGCAATCAGCCCCAGCAGTTT. Its translation: CSVEGPGNQPQQF.